These T cell receptor beta chains were read from a single sample in a study of blood T cell repertoires in COVID-19. The data were produced by immunoSEQ multiplex PCR, yet TCRdb's version contains in-frame clones alone and is incomplete. The sample carries approximately 260,000 clones, roughly 87% recorded once. Material: PBMCs or T cells enriched from blood (not recorded which). The receptors derive from a woman aged 25 to 45 with acute COVID-19. The CDR3 runs from the conserved cysteine through the conserved F or W. Each record gives: V gene, J gene, clone size, D gene, CDR3 protein, CDR3 DNA. A D gene is named only where the DNA matches it firmly. Where a row states a size, it is once, few, many or the class of an expanded clone; other rows omit it.

TRBV19	TRBJ1-2	.	TRBD1	CASSTQGQGGGYTF	TGTGCCAGTAGCACCCAGGGACAGGGTGGCGGCTACACCTTC
TRBV4-3	TRBJ1-3	.	TRBD1	CASSQETGAAGNTIYF	TGCGCCAGCAGCCAAGAAACAGGGGCCGCTGGAAACACCATATATTTT
TRBV27	TRBJ2-2	.	.	CASRLANTGELFF	TGTGCCAGCAGACTAGCGAACACCGGGGAGCTGTTTTTT
TRBV27	TRBJ2-2	.	TRBD1	CASSFREIDLTGTGVLGELFF	TGTGCCAGCAGTTTCCGGGAGATCGACCTGACCGGGACAGGGGTTCTCGGGGAGCTGTTTTTT
TRBV4-3	TRBJ2-1	.	.	CASSQDVPRGISYNEQFF	TGCGCCAGCAGCCAAGATGTCCCACGCGGCATCTCCTACAATGAGCAGTTCTTC
TRBV3-1/TRBV3-2	TRBJ2-1	.	TRBD1	CASSHRDRLYEQFF	TGTGCCAGCAGCCATCGGGACAGGCTATATGAGCAGTTCTTC
TRBV6-1	TRBJ1-5	.	.	CASSDGRRENQPQHF	TGTGCCAGCAGTGACGGGCGACGGGAGAATCAGCCCCAGCATTTT
TRBV15	TRBJ2-1	.	TRBD2	CATSGGTSGISYNEQFF	TGTGCCACCAGCGGAGGGACTAGCGGGATATCCTACAATGAGCAGTTCTTC
TRBV5-1	TRBJ1-2	few	.	CASSFDDTANYGYTF	TGCGCCAGCAGCTTCGATGACACAGCTAACTATGGCTACACCTTC
TRBV7-9	TRBJ2-1	once	.	CASSLASRLDNEQFF	TGTGCCAGCAGCTTAGCAAGCCGCCTAGACAATGAGCAGTTCTTC
TRBV7-8	TRBJ2-1	.	.	CASSLVAGSNNEQFF	TGTGCCAGCAGCTTAGTTGCAGGGTCTAACAATGAGCAGTTCTTC
TRBV28	TRBJ1-5	once	.	CASRLIGGPQHF	TGTGCCAGCAGGCTGATAGGGGGGCCCCAGCATTTT
TRBV2	TRBJ2-3	once	.	CASSERSLGDTQYF	TGTGCCAGCAGTGAACGGAGTCTCGGTGATACGCAGTATTTT
TRBV7-6	TRBJ1-5	.	.	CASSLAGRGQPQHF	TGTGCCAGCAGCTTAGCGGGCAGGGGCCAGCCCCAGCATTTT
TRBV19	TRBJ1-1	.	.	CASSIRGGAEAFF	TGTGCCAGTAGTATTAGGGGGGGTGCTGAAGCTTTCTTT
TRBV7-3	TRBJ2-5	once	.	CASSPTSSAETQYF	TGTGCCAGCAGCCCAACGTCCAGCGCGGAGACCCAGTACTTC
TRBV5-5	TRBJ1-2	.	TRBD1	CASSSLTGGNYGYTF	TGTGCCAGCAGCTCCCTGACAGGGGGTAACTATGGCTACACCTTC
TRBV28	TRBJ2-5	.	.	CASGGAVPETQYF	TGTGCCAGCGGGGGGGCTGTTCCAGAGACCCAGTACTTC
TRBV27	TRBJ1-1	few	.	CASPRRTQNTEAFF	TGTGCCAGCCCCCGTAGGACACAGAACACTGAAGCTTTCTTT
TRBV6-5	TRBJ1-1	.	.	CASSPKARVNTEAFF	TGTGCCAGCAGTCCCAAGGCGAGGGTAAACACTGAAGCTTTCTTT
TRBV14	TRBJ2-6	.	TRBD1	CASSQAGTGYSGANVLTF	TGTGCCAGCAGCCAAGCCGGGACAGGATACTCTGGGGCCAACGTCCTGACTTTC
TRBV28	TRBJ2-7	.	.	CASSLVTGPTYEQYF	TGTGCCAGCAGTTTAGTAACAGGCCCTACCTACGAGCAGTACTTC
TRBV19	TRBJ2-4	.	.	CASSIRQEIQNIQYF	TGTGCCAGTAGTATCCGGCAGGAAATCCAAAACATTCAGTACTTC
TRBV15	TRBJ2-7	.	TRBD1	CATSRDPPRGLAYEQYF	TGTGCCACCAGCAGAGACCCCCCTAGGGGGCTCGCATACGAGCAGTACTTC
TRBV6-5	TRBJ2-5	once	.	CASRVQLQETQYF	TGTGCCAGCAGGGTACAGCTACAAGAGACCCAGTACTTC
TRBV10-3	TRBJ1-3	.	.	CAIQGTTSGNTIYF	TGTGCCATTCAGGGGACAACCTCTGGAAACACCATATATTTT
TRBV28	TRBJ1-2	once	TRBD1	CASSLPDRAFGYTF	TGTGCCAGCAGTCTACCGGACAGGGCGTTTGGCTACACCTTC
TRBV11-2	TRBJ2-3	once	.	CASSSLDQFSDTQYF	TGTGCCAGCAGCTCACTAGATCAGTTTTCGGATACGCAGTATTTT
TRBV6-8	TRBJ2-7	few	.	CASSYYMPEFRYEQYF	TGTGCCAGCAGTTACTACATGCCAGAATTCCGCTACGAGCAGTACTTC
TRBV5-6	TRBJ1-6	.	.	CASSLPNRESYNSPLHF	TGTGCCAGCAGCTTGCCGAACAGGGAGTCCTATAATTCACCCCTCCACTTT
TRBV7-3	TRBJ1-1	.	.	CASSLRGNTEAFF	TGTGCCAGCAGCCTCAGGGGAAACACTGAAGCTTTCTTT
TRBV10-1	TRBJ2-1	.	TRBD2	CASSEEVAGLFREQFF	TGCGCCAGCAGTGAAGAGGTAGCGGGGTTGTTTCGTGAGCAGTTCTTC
TRBV6-1	TRBJ2-6	.	.	CASSEALTVSGANVLTF	TGTGCCAGCAGTGAAGCGTTAACAGTGTCTGGGGCCAACGTCCTGACTTTC
TRBV5-4	TRBJ2-1	.	.	CASRLGGGLNNEQFF	TGTGCCAGCAGACTTGGGGGGGGCCTGAACAATGAGCAGTTCTTC
TRBV3-1/TRBV3-2	TRBJ2-1	.	.	CASSQDLVWRSELGEQFF	TGTGCCAGCAGCCAAGATCTTGTGTGGAGATCTGAATTGGGTGAGCAGTTCTTC
TRBV7-9	TRBJ2-2	.	.	CASSSPGTGELFF	TGTGCCAGCAGCTCCCCGGGTACCGGGGAGCTGTTTTTT
TRBV2	TRBJ2-1	.	TRBD2	CASSIPGTSQNEQFF	TGTGCCAGCAGTATTCCCGGGACTAGTCAAAATGAGCAGTTCTTC